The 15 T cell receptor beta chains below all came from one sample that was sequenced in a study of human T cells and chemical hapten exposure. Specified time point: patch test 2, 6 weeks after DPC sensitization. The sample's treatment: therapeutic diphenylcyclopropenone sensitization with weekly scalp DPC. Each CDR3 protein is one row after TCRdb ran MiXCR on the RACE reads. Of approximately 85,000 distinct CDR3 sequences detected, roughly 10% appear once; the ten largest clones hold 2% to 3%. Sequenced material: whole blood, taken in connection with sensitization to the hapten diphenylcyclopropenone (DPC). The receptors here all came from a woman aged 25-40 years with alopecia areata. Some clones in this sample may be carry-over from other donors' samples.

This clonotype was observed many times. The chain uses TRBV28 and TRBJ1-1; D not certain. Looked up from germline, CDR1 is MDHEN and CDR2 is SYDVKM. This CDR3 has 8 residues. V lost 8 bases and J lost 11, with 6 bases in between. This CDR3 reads CASGPAFF. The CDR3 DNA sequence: TGTGCCAGCGGACCGGCTTTCTTT.

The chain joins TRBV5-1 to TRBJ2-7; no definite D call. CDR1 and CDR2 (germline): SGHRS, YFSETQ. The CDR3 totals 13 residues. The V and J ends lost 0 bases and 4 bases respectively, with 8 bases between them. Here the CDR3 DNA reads TGCGCCAGCAGCTTGGTCGCGGAGTACGAGCAGTACTTC. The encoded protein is CASSLVAEYEQYF.

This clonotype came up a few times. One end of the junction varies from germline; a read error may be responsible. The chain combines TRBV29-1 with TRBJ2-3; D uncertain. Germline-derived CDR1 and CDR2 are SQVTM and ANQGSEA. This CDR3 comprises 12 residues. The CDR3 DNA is TGCAGCGTGGAAGCCGTTACAGATACGCAGTATTTT. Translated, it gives CSVEAVTDTQYF.

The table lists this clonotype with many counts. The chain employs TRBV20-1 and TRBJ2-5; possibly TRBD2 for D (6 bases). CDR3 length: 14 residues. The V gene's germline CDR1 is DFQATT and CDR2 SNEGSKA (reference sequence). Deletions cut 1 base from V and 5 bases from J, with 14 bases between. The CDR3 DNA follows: TGCAGTGCTAGAGCGCTTACTAGCAGTGAGACCCAGTACTTC. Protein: CSARALTSSETQYF.

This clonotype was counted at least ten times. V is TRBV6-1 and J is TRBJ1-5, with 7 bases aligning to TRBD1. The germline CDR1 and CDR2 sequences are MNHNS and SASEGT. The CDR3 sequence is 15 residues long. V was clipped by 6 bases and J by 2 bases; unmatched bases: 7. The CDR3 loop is CASSPITGGNQPQHF. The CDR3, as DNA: TGTGCCAGCAGCCCCATTACAGGGGGCAATCAGCCCCAGCATTTT.

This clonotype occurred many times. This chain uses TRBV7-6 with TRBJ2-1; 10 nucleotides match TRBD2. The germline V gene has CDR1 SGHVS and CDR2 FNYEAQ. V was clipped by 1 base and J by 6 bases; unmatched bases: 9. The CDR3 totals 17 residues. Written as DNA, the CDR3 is TGTGCCAGCAGCTTAGACGTGCCAGCGGGAGGGAGCAATGAGCAGTTCTTC. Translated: CASSLDVPAGGSNEQFF.

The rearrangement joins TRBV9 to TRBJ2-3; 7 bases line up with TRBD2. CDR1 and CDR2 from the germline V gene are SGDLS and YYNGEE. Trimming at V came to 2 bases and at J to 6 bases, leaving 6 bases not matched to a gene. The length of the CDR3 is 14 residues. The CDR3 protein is CASSVSSGHDTQYF. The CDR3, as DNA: TGTGCCAGCAGCGTTAGTAGCGGGCACGATACGCAGTATTTT. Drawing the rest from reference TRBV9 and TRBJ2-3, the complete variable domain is DSGVTQTPKHLITATGQRVTLRCSPRSGDLSVYWYQQSLDQGLQFLIQYYNGEERAKGNILERFSAQQFPDLHSELNLSSLELGDSALYFCASSVSSGHDTQYFGPGTRLTVL.

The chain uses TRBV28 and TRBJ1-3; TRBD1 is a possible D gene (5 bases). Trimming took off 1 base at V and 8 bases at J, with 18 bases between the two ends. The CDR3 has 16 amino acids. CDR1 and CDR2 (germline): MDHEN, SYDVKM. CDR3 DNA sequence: TGTGCCAGCAGTTTATCTACTGGGCCGGGGCTAGACACCATATATTTT. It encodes CASSLSTGPGLDTIYF.

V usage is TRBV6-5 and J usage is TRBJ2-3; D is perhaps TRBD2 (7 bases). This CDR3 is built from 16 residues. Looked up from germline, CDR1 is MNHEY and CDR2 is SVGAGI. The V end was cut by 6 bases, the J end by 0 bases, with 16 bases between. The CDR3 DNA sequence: TGTGCCAGCAGCTCGGGGGGCCTACATAGCACAGATACGCAGTATTTT. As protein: CASSSGGLHSTDTQYF.

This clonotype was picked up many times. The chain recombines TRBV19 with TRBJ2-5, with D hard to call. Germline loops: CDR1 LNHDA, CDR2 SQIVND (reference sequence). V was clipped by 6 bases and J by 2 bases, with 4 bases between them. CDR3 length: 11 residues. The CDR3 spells CASRKQETQYF. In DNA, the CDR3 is TGTGCCAGTAGAAAACAAGAGACCCAGTACTTC.

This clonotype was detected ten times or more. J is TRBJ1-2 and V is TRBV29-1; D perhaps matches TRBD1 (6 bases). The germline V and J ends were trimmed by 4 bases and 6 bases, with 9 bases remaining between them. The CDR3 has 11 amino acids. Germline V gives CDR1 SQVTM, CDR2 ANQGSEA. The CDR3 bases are TGCAGCGTTGCCCAGGGGAATGGCTACACCTTC. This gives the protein CSVAQGNGYTF.

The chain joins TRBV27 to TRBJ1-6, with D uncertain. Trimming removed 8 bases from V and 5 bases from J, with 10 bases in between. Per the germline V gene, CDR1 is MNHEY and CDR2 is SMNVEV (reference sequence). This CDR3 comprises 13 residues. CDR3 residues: CASRTNNNSPLHF. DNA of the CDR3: TGTGCCAGCCGAACCAACAATAATTCACCCCTCCACTTT.

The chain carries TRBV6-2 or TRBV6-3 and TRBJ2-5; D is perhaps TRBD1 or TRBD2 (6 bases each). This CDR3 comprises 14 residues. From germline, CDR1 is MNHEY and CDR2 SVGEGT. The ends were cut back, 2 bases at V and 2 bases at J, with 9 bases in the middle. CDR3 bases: TGTGCCAGCAGTTACGGGGGGCCACAAGAGACCCAGTACTTC. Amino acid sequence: CASSYGGPQETQYF.

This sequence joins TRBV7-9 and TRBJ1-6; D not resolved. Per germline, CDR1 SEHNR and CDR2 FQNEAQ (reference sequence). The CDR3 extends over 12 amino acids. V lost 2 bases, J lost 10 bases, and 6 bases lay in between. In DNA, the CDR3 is TGTGCCAGCAGCTTACGTCAATCACCCCTCCACTTT. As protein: CASSLRQSPLHF.

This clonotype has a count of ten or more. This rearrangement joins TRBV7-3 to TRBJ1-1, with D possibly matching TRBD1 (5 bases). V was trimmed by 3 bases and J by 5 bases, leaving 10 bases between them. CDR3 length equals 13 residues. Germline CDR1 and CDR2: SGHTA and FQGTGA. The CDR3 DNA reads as TGTGCCAGCAGCTTGGGGCCAGATACTGAAGCTTTCTTT. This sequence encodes CASSLGPDTEAFF.